The 10 T cell receptor beta chains below all came from one sample that was sequenced in a study of cytomegalovirus exposure and HLA in healthy donors. The study ran its PCR with 60 Vbeta and 13 Jbeta primers. Some clones are missing from TCRdb's copy, which holds only in-frame ones; the method was immunoSEQ multiplex PCR. The repertoire includes about 120,000 clones, roughly three quarters of them detected once, and 12% sits in the top ten. Material: PBMCs. These receptors were taken from a woman in her 40s in good health and CMV-seropositive.

The rearrangement links TRBV30 to TRBJ1-4; unclear D gene. CDR1 and CDR2 (germline): GTSNPN, SVGIG (reference sequence). Trimming pared 1 base from V and 3 bases from J, leaving 9 bases between. The CDR3 runs 14 residues. In nucleotides, the CDR3 is TGTGCCTGGAGTGGGTCCCCAGCTAATGAAAAACTGTTTTTT. It yields the protein CAWSGSPANEKLFF. The variable domain in full, completed from reference TRBV30 and TRBJ1-4, reads SQTIHQWPATLVQPVGSPLSLECTVEGTSNPNLYWYRQAAGRGLQLLFYSVGIGQISSEVPQNLSASRPQDRQFILSSKKLLLSDSGFYLCAWSGSPANEKLFFGSGTQLSVL.

This clone was recorded only once. J is TRBJ1-2 and V is TRBV6-5; 9 nucleotides agree with TRBD1. Germline CDR1 reads MNHEY; CDR2 reads SVGAGI. The length of the CDR3 is 16 residues. The trim removed 2 bases at V and 6 bases at J, leaving 10 bases unmatched. DNA for the CDR3: TGTGCCAGCAGTTACCCAAAAAACTGGGACAGGGATGGCTACACCTTC. Amino acids: CASSYPKNWDRDGYTF.

CDR3 region: CASSHFPYEQYF. Written as DNA, the CDR3 is TGTGCCAGCAGTCACTTTCCCTACGAGCAGTACTTC. The chain is built from TRBV27 and TRBJ2-7; unclear D gene. The CDR3 length is 12 residues. Trimming removed 5 bases from V and 2 bases from J, with 7 bases in between. Germline CDR1 is MNHEY and CDR2 is SMNVEV (reference sequence).

This chain uses TRBV9 with TRBJ2-7; the D is unclear. The germline V gene has CDR1 SGDLS and CDR2 YYNGEE. V was cut by 3 bases and J by 7 bases, with 20 bases left in between. CDR3 length equals 15 residues. CDR3 amino acids: CASSGQTVSAGEQYF. The CDR3 nucleotides are TGTGCCAGCAGCGGCCAAACAGTGTCCGCTGGAGAGCAGTACTTC.

V gene TRBV5-8 combines with J gene TRBJ2-7; weak D call: TRBD2 (5 bases). CDR1 is SGHTS and CDR2 is YDEGEE in the germline V gene. The germline V and J ends were trimmed by 2 bases and 0 bases, with 9 bases remaining between them. This CDR3 spans 14 amino acids. The CDR3 spells CASSFGRSSYEQYF. CDR3 bases: TGTGCCAGCAGCTTTGGGAGAAGCTCCTACGAGCAGTACTTC. The whole variable domain, filled in from reference TRBV5-8 and TRBJ2-7, reads EAGVTQSPTHLIKTRGQQATLRCSPISGHTSVYWYQQALGLGLQFLLWYDEGEERNRGNFPPRFSGRQFPNYSSELNVNALELEDSALYLCASSFGRSSYEQYFGPGTRLTVT.

The V call is TRBV7-9, the J call TRBJ1-5; a weak D match, TRBD1 (5 bases). The CDR3 is made up of 16 amino acids. The germline CDR1 and CDR2 sequences are SEHNR and FQNEAQ (reference sequence). Trimming removed 1 base at V and 0 bases at J, with 10 bases between. The CDR3 sequence: CASSLGGSHSNQPQHF. The CDR3, as DNA: TGTGCCAGCAGCTTAGGGGGCAGTCATAGCAATCAGCCCCAGCATTTT.

The chain carries TRBV6-5 and TRBJ2-5; TRBD1 agrees at 8 bases. The ends lost 2 bases at V and 5 bases at J; junction bases unmatched: 10. The CDR3 has 16 residues. Germline V lookup: CDR1 MNHEY, CDR2 SVGAGI. CDR3 in amino acids: CASSYPRDRSWETQYF. As DNA, the CDR3 is TGTGCCAGCAGTTACCCTAGGGACAGGAGCTGGGAGACCCAGTACTTC.

This clone was seen only a few times. This chain joins TRBV4-2 and TRBJ2-7; 15 bases line up with TRBD2. The trim removed 0 bases at V and 9 bases at J, leaving 9 bases unmatched. The CDR3 spans 17 residues. Germline V lookup: CDR1 LGHNA, CDR2 YNFKEQ. CDR3 nucleotides: TGTGCCAGCAGCCAAGACTCTTCCGGGACTAGCGGGGGGAGGCAGTACTTC. Its translation: CASSQDSSGTSGGRQYF.

The chain carries TRBV6-6 and TRBJ2-1; 15 bases line up with TRBD2. This CDR3 is built from 16 residues. V trimming: 2 bases; J trimming: 10 bases; junction bases outside the gene matches: 6. Germline CDR1 is MNHNY and CDR2 is SVGAGI (reference sequence). This CDR3 reads CASSYPWTSGGVEQFF. The CDR3 DNA follows: TGTGCCAGCAGTTACCCCTGGACTAGCGGGGGGGTGGAGCAGTTCTTC.

The V and J genes are TRBV19 and TRBJ2-1, with D possibly TRBD2 on 6 matching bases. Germline V gene sequence: CDR1 LNHDA, CDR2 SQIVND (reference sequence). The CDR3 sequence is 11 residues long. V dropped 7 bases and J dropped 9 bases, with 10 bases sitting between them. CDR3 amino acids: CASTQEGEQFF. CDR3 sequence (DNA): TGTGCCAGTACCCAGGAGGGTGAGCAGTTCTTC.